This TCR beta chain was obtained from a study of a mutant IDH1 vaccine in newly diagnosed glioma. Time point in this sample: week 11, during vaccination. The investigators gave 300 ug of mutant IDH1 20-mer peptide in each vaccine dose, together with topical imiquimod. On this clone itself: Its antigen is undetermined.

CDR1 and CDR2 (germline): SNHLY, FYNNEI. CDR3 length: 13 amino acids. The V and J ends lost 10 bases and 0 bases respectively, with 13 bases between them. Clones were sequenced by immunoSEQ multiplex PCR, and TCRdb holds only the in-frame ones, with some missing. The sample shows under 150,000 clones, roughly 77% of them seen only once. The specimen comprised PBMCs, sampled from a glioma patient whose treatment included an IDH1 peptide vaccine. The V gene is TRBV2, the J gene TRBJ2-7; the D is unclear. The origin of this receptor is a man aged 35 to 55 with glioma. CDR3: CATGVTPSYEQYF. CDR3 DNA sequence: TGTGCCACCGGCGTGACGCCCTCCTACGAGCAGTACTTC.